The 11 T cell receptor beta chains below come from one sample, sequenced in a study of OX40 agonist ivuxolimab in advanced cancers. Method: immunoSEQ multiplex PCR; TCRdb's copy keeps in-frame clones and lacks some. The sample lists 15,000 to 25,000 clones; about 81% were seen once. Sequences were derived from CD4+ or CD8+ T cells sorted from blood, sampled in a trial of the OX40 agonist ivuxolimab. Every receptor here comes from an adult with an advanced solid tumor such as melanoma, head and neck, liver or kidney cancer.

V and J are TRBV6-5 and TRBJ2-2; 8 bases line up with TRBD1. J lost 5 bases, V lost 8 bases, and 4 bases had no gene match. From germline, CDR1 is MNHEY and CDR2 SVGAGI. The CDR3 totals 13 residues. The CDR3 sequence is CASSQGVTGELFF. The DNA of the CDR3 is TGTGCCAGCTCACAGGGGGTTACCGGGGAGCTGTTTTTT.

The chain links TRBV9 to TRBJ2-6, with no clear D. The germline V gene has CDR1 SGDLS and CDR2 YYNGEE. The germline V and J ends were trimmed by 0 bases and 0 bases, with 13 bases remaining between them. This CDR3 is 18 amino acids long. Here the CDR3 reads CASSVGLSHHSGANVLTF. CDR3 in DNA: TGTGCCAGCAGCGTAGGCTTGTCGCATCACTCTGGGGCCAACGTCCTGACTTTC.

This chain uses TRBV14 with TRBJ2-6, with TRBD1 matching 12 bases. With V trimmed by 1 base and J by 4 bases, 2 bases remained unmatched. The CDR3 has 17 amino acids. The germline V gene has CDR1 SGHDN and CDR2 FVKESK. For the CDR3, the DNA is TGTGCCAGCAGCCAAGTGGGACAGGGGGCCGGGGCCAACGTCCTGACTTTC. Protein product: CASSQVGQGAGANVLTF.

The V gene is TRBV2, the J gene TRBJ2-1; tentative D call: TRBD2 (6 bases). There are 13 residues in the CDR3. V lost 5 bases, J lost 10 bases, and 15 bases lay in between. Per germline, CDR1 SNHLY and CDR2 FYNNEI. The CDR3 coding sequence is TGTGCCAGCAGTCCTCCCTCTAGCGACGAGCAGTTCTTC. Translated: CASSPPSSDEQFF.

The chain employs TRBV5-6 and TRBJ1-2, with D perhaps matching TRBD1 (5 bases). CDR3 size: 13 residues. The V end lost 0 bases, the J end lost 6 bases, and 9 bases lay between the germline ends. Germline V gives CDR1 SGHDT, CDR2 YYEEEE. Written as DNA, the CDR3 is TGTGCCAGCAGCTTGGGGGCAGGGCATGGCTACACCTTC. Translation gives CASSLGAGHGYTF.

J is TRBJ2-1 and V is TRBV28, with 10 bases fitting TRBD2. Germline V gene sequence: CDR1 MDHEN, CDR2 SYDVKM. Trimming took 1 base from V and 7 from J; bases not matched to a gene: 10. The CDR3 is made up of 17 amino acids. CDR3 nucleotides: TGTGCCAGCAGTTTATATTGGGCTAGCGGGGGTCAGAATGAGCAGTTCTTC. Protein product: CASSLYWASGGQNEQFF.

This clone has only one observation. CDR3 amino acids: CASSYSISGAGEQYF. The CDR3 DNA follows: TGTGCCAGCAGTTACTCGATCTCAGGGGCAGGCGAGCAGTACTTC. The chain carries TRBV6-5 and TRBJ2-7; D might be TRBD1 (6 bases). The V end was cut by 0 bases, the J end by 6 bases, with 15 bases between. Germline V gene sequence: CDR1 MNHEY, CDR2 SVGAGI. There are 15 residues in the CDR3.

The CDR3 coding sequence is TGTGCCAGCAGTAAACAGGGTACTGAAGCTTTCTTT. The encoded protein is CASSKQGTEAFF. This chain uses TRBV6-5 with TRBJ1-1; D possibly corresponds to TRBD1 (6 bases). The CDR3 contains 12 residues. Germline CDR1 reads MNHEY; CDR2 reads SVGAGI. Between the trimmed V and J ends, which lost 5 bases and 5 bases, there was a span of 9 bases.

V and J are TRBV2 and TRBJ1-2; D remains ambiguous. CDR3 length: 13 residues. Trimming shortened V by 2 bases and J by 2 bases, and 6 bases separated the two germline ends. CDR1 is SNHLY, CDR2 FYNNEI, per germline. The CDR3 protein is CASSEQDNYGYTF. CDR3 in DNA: TGTGCCAGCAGTGAACAGGACAACTATGGCTACACCTTC.

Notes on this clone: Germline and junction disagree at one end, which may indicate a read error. DNA for the CDR3: TGTGCCAGCAGCTTGTCTTTGACTGCCCCGGACTTC. Translated: CASSLSLTAPDF. The chain has TRBV11-2 and TRBJ2-7; D is undetermined. The CDR3 has 12 amino acids. The germline V gene encodes CDR1 SGHAT and CDR2 FQNNGV. Full variable domain (remainder filled in from reference TRBV11-2 and TRBJ2-7): EAGVAQSPRYKIIEKRQSVAFWCNPISGHATLYWYQQILGQGPKLLIQFQNNGVVDDSQLPKDRFSAERLKGVDSTLKIQPAKLEDSAVYLCASSLSLTAPDFGPGTRLTVT.

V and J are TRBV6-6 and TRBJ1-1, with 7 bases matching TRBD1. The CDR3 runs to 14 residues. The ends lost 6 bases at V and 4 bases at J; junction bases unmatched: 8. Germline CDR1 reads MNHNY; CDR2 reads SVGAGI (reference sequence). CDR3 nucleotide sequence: TGTGCCAGCAGCCCAGGGGGGGGGCTCACTGAAGCTTTCTTT. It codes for CASSPGGGLTEAFF.